The entry below gives a single TCR beta chain sequence along with its context. Antigen specificity is unknown. A multiplex PCR was run with 60 Vbeta primers and 13 Jbeta primers. TCRdb's table, derived via immunoSEQ multiplex PCR, lists solely in-frame clones and lacks some. This table has approximately 120,000 clones, 60% to 85% appearing once. V lost 6 bases and J lost 5, with 13 bases in between. The CDR3 totals 13 residues. Germline CDR1 and CDR2: MNHEY and SVGAGI. This record belongs to a study of cytomegalovirus exposure and HLA in healthy donors. Study-wide results and limits: Trimming of TCR beta V- and J-genes showed a link, identified in a later analysis, to a missense DCLRE1C variant.

The sequence was obtained from a young man in good health and CMV-seronegative. The chain carries TRBV6-5 and TRBJ2-5; D is perhaps TRBD1 (5 bases). Sequences were obtained from PBMCs. Here the CDR3 DNA reads TGTGCCAGCAGCCGCAGGAAGGGGGAGACCCAGTACTTC. This sequence encodes CASSRRKGETQYF.